This TCR beta chain was captured in a study of stem cell transplantation in POMP-related autoinflammatory disease. The ends lost 0 bases at V and 4 bases at J; junction bases unmatched: 8. This CDR3 spans 17 amino acids. Germline V gene sequence: CDR1 SGHRS, CDR2 YFSETQ. Some clones are missing from TCRdb's copy, which holds only in-frame ones; the method was immunoSEQ multiplex PCR. The sample holds almost 600 clones; about 90% are singletons and the top ten take about 10%. V usage is TRBV5-1 and J usage is TRBJ2-3; 10 nucleotides align to TRBD2. The clonotype comes from a human donor in good health. Material for sequencing was CD4+ follicular helper T cells (Tfh) from PBMCs. For the CDR3, the DNA is TGCGCCAGCAGCTTGGATCTGAGCGGGGGGGCAGCAGATACGCAGTATTTT. This translates into CASSLDLSGGAADTQYF. The variable domain in full, completed from reference TRBV5-1 and TRBJ2-3, reads KAGVTQTPRYLIKTRGQQVTLSCSPISGHRSVSWYQQTPGQGLQFLFEYFSETQRNKGNFPGRFSGRQFSNSRSEMNVSTLELGDSALYLCASSLDLSGGAADTQYFGPGTRLTVL.